The sample holds one count of the clone carrying this T cell receptor (beta chain). The ends were cut back, 6 bases at V and 3 bases at J, with 15 bases in the middle. This CDR3 comprises 15 residues. Germline assignment: CDR1 SGHRS and CDR2 YFSETQ. The data derive from a study of blood T cell repertoires in COVID-19. Authors' analysis steps: The assay estimated nucleated cells by amplifying reference gene primers. The assay was immunoSEQ multiplex PCR, and TCRdb's table has in-frame clones only and misses some. The DNA gave D and trimming, while V, J and clone size come from that table. The sample has approximately 240,000 clones, 75% to 95% seen once. Resolution of symptoms, clearance, or two negative PCRs was present in recovered Cohort 3 donors.

This receptor was obtained from a woman aged 18-29 years who had recovered from COVID-19. The rearrangement uses TRBV5-1 and TRBJ1-4, with D unclear. Sequenced input: PBMCs or T cells enriched from blood (not recorded which). CDR3 amino acids: CASTLSGTANEKLFF. The CDR3 nucleotides are TGCGCCAGCACCCTATCCGGAACAGCTAATGAAAAACTGTTTTTT. Drawing the rest from reference TRBV5-1 and TRBJ1-4, the complete variable domain is KAGVTQTPRYLIKTRGQQVTLSCSPISGHRSVSWYQQTPGQGLQFLFEYFSETQRNKGNFPGRFSGRQFSNSRSEMNVSTLELGDSALYLCASTLSGTANEKLFFGSGTQLSVL.